One sample yielded the 29 T cell receptor beta chains listed below, sequenced in a study of CD8 T cells in Susac syndrome. With random hexamers, about 0.45 to 1 ug RNA was reverse transcribed. TCRdb re-called the immunoSEQ multiplex PCR reads through MiXCR, storing one row per CDR3 protein. The sample has 120,000 or so distinct CDR3 sequences; about 93% are singletons. The sequencing input was CD8+ T cells from PBMCs. The receptors derive from a human donor with Susac syndrome.

The chain has TRBV29-1 and TRBJ2-7; TRBD1 is a possible D gene (6 bases). The CDR3 totals 13 residues. Germline V gives CDR1 SQVTM, CDR2 ANQGSEA. V was trimmed by 1 base and J by 4 bases, leaving 11 bases between them. CDR3 loop: CSVEGGRGYEQYF. CDR3 DNA sequence: TGCAGCGTTGAAGGAGGCAGGGGATACGAGCAGTACTTC.

This chain connects TRBV5-1 to TRBJ1-1, with 8 bases matching TRBD1. V trimming: 9 bases; J trimming: 2 bases; junction bases outside the gene matches: 6. CDR1 SGHRS and CDR2 YFSETQ come from the germline V gene. There are 13 residues in the CDR3. The CDR3 nucleotides read TGCGCCATCCTTGACAGGGGAAACACTGAAGCTTTCTTT. It codes for CAILDRGNTEAFF.

The V and J genes are TRBV12-3 or TRBV12-4 and TRBJ2-2; D may be TRBD2 (5 bases). V lost 7 bases and J 5 bases, leaving 14 bases between the germline ends. The CDR3 loop spans 14 amino acids. The CDR3 DNA sequence: TGTGCCAGCATTCCCCGGGGAAGTACCGGGGAGCTGTTTTTT. It yields the protein CASIPRGSTGELFF.

The chain has TRBV4-1 and TRBJ2-3, with 9 bases that match TRBD1. The ends lost 4 bases at V and 0 bases at J; junction bases unmatched: 17. Germline CDR1 and CDR2: MGHRA and YSYEKL. This CDR3 has 20 amino acids. The CDR3 coding sequence is TGCGCCAGCAGCCTCACTATCCCGGGACAGGGAATCTCTAGCACAGATACGCAGTATTTT. This gives the protein CASSLTIPGQGISSTDTQYF.

This clonotype was observed a single time. This chain links TRBV27 with TRBJ2-1; maybe TRBD2 (5 bases). Germline V gene data show CDR1 as MNHEY and CDR2 as SMNVEV (reference sequence). The CDR3 has 11 amino acids. V lost 8 bases, J lost 7 bases, and 9 bases lay in between. The CDR3 region is CASEGWNEQFF. DNA of the CDR3: TGTGCCAGCGAGGGCTGGAATGAGCAGTTCTTC.

The chain links TRBV12-3 or TRBV12-4 to TRBJ1-1; 7 positions agree with TRBD1. Trimming cost V 2 bases and J 0 bases; bases outside gene matches: 6. This CDR3 has 16 amino acids. CDR3 residues: CASSLKMGQMNTEAFF. CDR3 DNA: TGTGCCAGCAGTTTAAAGATGGGACAGATGAACACTGAAGCTTTCTTT.

The rearrangement uses TRBV5-6 and TRBJ1-2; perhaps TRBD1 as D (6 bases). V lost 0 bases and J lost 7, with 10 bases in between. This CDR3 region has 13 residues. Looked up from germline, CDR1 is SGHDT and CDR2 is YYEEEE. The CDR3 sequence is CASSLGQDFGYTF. CDR3 coding DNA: TGTGCCAGCAGCTTGGGACAGGACTTTGGCTACACCTTC.

The chain has TRBV11-3 and TRBJ2-1; D is unclear. The CDR3 covers 13 residues. Germline V gene lookup returns CDR1 SGHNT and CDR2 YENEEA. V lost 2 bases and J 5 bases, leaving 7 bases between the germline ends. CDR3 protein: CASSLRYDNEQFF. The CDR3 DNA reads TGTGCCAGCAGCTTACGCTACGACAATGAGCAGTTCTTC. The complete variable domain, with remaining parts taken from reference TRBV11-3 and TRBJ2-1, reads EAGVVQSPRYKIIEKKQPVAFWCNPISGHNTLYWYLQNLGQGPELLIRYENEEAVDDSQLPKDRFSAERLKGVDSTLKIQPAELGDSAVYLCASSLRYDNEQFFGPGTRLTVL.

This chain uses TRBV27 with TRBJ1-6, with D unclear. CDR1 and CDR2 from the germline V gene are MNHEY and SMNVEV (reference sequence). V lost 6 bases and J 10 bases, leaving 10 bases between the germline ends. This CDR3 contains 12 residues. The CDR3 loop reads CASRGSGSPLHF. As DNA, the CDR3 is TGTGCCAGCAGGGGTAGTGGGTCACCCCTCCACTTT.

The chain recombines TRBV4-1 with TRBJ2-7; D might be TRBD1 (6 bases). The CDR3 extends over 13 amino acids. Between the trimmed V and J ends, which lost 5 bases and 4 bases, there was a span of 12 bases. Germline values: CDR1 MGHRA, CDR2 YSYEKL. Here the CDR3 DNA reads TGCGCCAGCAGCTACAGGGAACAATACGAGCAGTACTTC. Translating it yields CASSYREQYEQYF.

This sequence joins TRBV5-1 and TRBJ2-5; no firm D call. The V gene lost 4 bases and the J gene lost 5 bases, with 9 bases spanning the gap. Germline V gives CDR1 SGHRS, CDR2 YFSETQ. The CDR3 extends over 12 amino acids. The CDR3 sequence: CASSPYTETQYF. CDR3 nucleotide sequence: TGCGCCAGCAGCCCATACACGGAGACCCAGTACTTC.

The rearrangement uses TRBV5-6 and TRBJ2-7; D perhaps matches TRBD1 (6 bases). The V gene's germline CDR1 is SGHDT and CDR2 YYEEEE. The CDR3 spans 13 residues. V was pared by 7 bases and J by 5 bases, with 16 bases between. The CDR3 protein is CASGGSRSHEQYF. The CDR3, as DNA: TGTGCCAGCGGGGGCAGCCGATCCCACGAGCAGTACTTC.

The V and J genes are TRBV10-3 and TRBJ2-2; a possible D gene is TRBD1 (6 bases). Trimming removed 0 bases from V and 11 bases from J, with 13 bases in between. This CDR3 is 14 amino acids long. Germline CDR1 is ENHRY and CDR2 is SYGVKD. This CDR3 is CAISESNRAIELFF. The CDR3, as DNA: TGTGCCATCAGTGAGTCGAACAGGGCCATAGAGCTGTTTTTT.

This clonotype appeared a single time. V and J are TRBV13 and TRBJ1-6, with D unclear. V dropped 3 bases and J dropped 7 bases, with 10 bases sitting between them. This CDR3 is built from 14 residues. CDR1 is PRHDT, CDR2 FYEKMQ, per germline (reference sequence). The CDR3 loop is CASSFDNPNSPLHF. The DNA of the CDR3 is TGTGCCAGCAGCTTCGACAATCCCAATTCACCCCTCCACTTT.

A note on this clonotype: At one end, the junction sequence differs from germline, possibly due to a read error. The chain links TRBV20-1 to TRBJ2-5; tentatively, D is TRBD1 (6 bases). The CDR3 runs to 14 residues. The germline gives CDR1 DFQATT, CDR2 SNEGSKA (reference sequence). CDR3 bases: TGCAGTGCCAGAGACGGACAGAGACAAGAGACCCAGTACTTC. It encodes CSARDGQRQETQYF.

The CDR3 is CASSQEWQATDTQYF. The CDR3 DNA follows: TGCGCCAGCAGCCAAGAATGGCAGGCCACAGATACGCAGTATTTT. The chain couples TRBV4-1 to TRBJ2-3; D call uncertain. CDR1 MGHRA and CDR2 YSYEKL come from the germline V gene. CDR3 size: 15 residues. V lost 0 bases and J lost 2, with 9 bases in between.

The rearrangement uses TRBV27 and TRBJ2-5, with D unclear. The CDR3 totals 15 residues. Deletions cut 6 bases from V and 5 bases from J, with 19 bases between. Per germline, CDR1 MNHEY and CDR2 SMNVEV (reference sequence). Here the CDR3 DNA reads TGTGCCAGCAGCCCGATCACCTCGGGTGGGGAGACCCAGTACTTC. Amino acids: CASSPITSGGETQYF.

V is TRBV6-2 or TRBV6-3 and J is TRBJ2-1; TRBD1 aligns across 7 bases. Trimming at V came to 2 bases and at J to 6 bases, leaving 4 bases not matched to a gene. The CDR3 spans 14 residues. The germline V gene has CDR1 MNHEY and CDR2 SVGEGT. CDR3 coding DNA: TGTGCCAGCAGTTACGACAGGGAAGGCAATGAGCAGTTCTTC. It codes for CASSYDREGNEQFF.

The chain links TRBV27 to TRBJ1-6; D is uncertain. The V gene lost 4 bases and the J gene lost 7 bases, with 5 bases spanning the gap. The germline CDR1 and CDR2 sequences are MNHEY and SMNVEV (reference sequence). This CDR3 is 12 amino acids long. This chain's CDR3 is CASSYWNSPLHF. In DNA, the CDR3 is TGTGCCAGCAGTTATTGGAATTCACCCCTCCACTTT.

V usage is TRBV6-6 and J usage is TRBJ2-5; D gene uncertain. From germline, CDR1 is MNHNY and CDR2 SVGAGI (reference sequence). V lost 9 bases and J lost 5, with 25 bases in between. This CDR3 has 16 residues. CDR3 sequence reads: CARAVGEIRYWETQYF. CDR3 DNA sequence: TGTGCCAGAGCAGTAGGAGAAATCCGGTATTGGGAGACCCAGTACTTC.

This clonotype was detected only a few times. This rearrangement joins TRBV11-1 to TRBJ2-1, with no clear D. The CDR3 is 14 residues long. The V gene lost 1 base and the J gene lost 0 bases, with 4 bases spanning the gap. Germline V lookup: CDR1 SGHAT, CDR2 FQDESV (reference sequence). The CDR3 DNA follows: TGTGCCAGCAGCTTAGGCGCCTCCTACAATGAGCAGTTCTTC. Translation gives CASSLGASYNEQFF.

The rearrangement joins TRBV7-9 to TRBJ2-7; maybe TRBD2 (5 bases). This CDR3 has 13 residues. Germline values: CDR1 SEHNR, CDR2 FQNEAQ (reference sequence). V was pared by 4 bases and J by 3 bases, with 10 bases between. CDR3 sequence: CASSSREGYEQYF. CDR3 in DNA: TGTGCCAGCAGCTCTAGAGAGGGCTACGAGCAGTACTTC.

The rearrangement uses TRBV2 and TRBJ2-5; maybe TRBD1 (5 bases). Germline CDR1 reads SNHLY; CDR2 reads FYNNEI. The CDR3 sequence is 14 residues long. V dropped 3 bases and J dropped 4 bases, with 12 bases sitting between them. DNA of the CDR3: TGTGCCAGCAGTGACAGGGATCTGGGAGAGACCCAGTACTTC. Amino acid sequence: CASSDRDLGETQYF. Full variable domain (outside the CDR3, taken from reference TRBV2 and TRBJ2-5): EPEVTQTPSHQVTQMGQEVILRCVPISNHLYFYWYRQILGQKVEFLVSFYNNEISEKSEIFDDQFSVERPDGSNFTLKIRSTKLEDSAMYFCASSDRDLGETQYFGPGTRLLVL.

The CDR3 coding sequence is TGCAGTGCCACTGTGAGCTCCTACAATGAGCAGTTCTTC. It encodes CSATVSSYNEQFF. This chain joins TRBV20-1 and TRBJ2-1; no clear D gene. Trimming shortened V by 6 bases and J by 0 bases, and 9 bases separated the two germline ends. Germline CDR1 reads DFQATT; CDR2 reads SNEGSKA (reference sequence). The CDR3 covers 13 residues.

This chain uses TRBV12-3 or TRBV12-4 with TRBJ2-5, with D possibly TRBD1 on 5 matching bases. Trimming removed 1 base at V and 5 bases at J, with 8 bases between. This CDR3 contains 13 residues. The CDR3 region has the DNA TGTGCCAGCAGTTTAGACAGGCAGGAGACCCAGTACTTC. This encodes CASSLDRQETQYF.

As DNA, the CDR3 is TGTGCCAGTAGTCCCGGGACCACCTACGAGCAGTACTTC. Translated: CASSPGTTYEQYF. The rearrangement joins TRBV19 to TRBJ2-7, with D perhaps being TRBD1 or TRBD2 (5 bases each). The CDR3 covers 13 residues. CDR1 and CDR2 from the germline V gene are LNHDA and SQIVND (reference sequence). Trimming removed 5 bases at V and 2 bases at J, with 10 bases between. Drawing the rest from reference TRBV19 and TRBJ2-7, the complete variable domain is DGGITQSPKYLFRKEGQNVTLSCEQNLNHDAMYWYRQDPGQGLRLIYYSQIVNDFQKGDIAEGYSVSREKKESFPLTVTSAQKNPTAFYLCASSPGTTYEQYFGPGTRLTVT.

V gene TRBV4-3 combines with J gene TRBJ1-2; weak D call: TRBD1 (6 bases). The germline CDR1 and CDR2 sequences are LGHNA and YSLEER. The CDR3 contains 12 residues. Trimming took 3 bases from V and 10 from J, leaving 12 bases between them. CDR3 nucleotide sequence: TGCGCCAGCAGCCAGAGGGGGGATGACTACACCTTC. It specifies CASSQRGDDYTF.

This clonotype has just one count. V and J are TRBV20-1 and TRBJ1-2, with D hard to call. CDR3 size: 15 residues. Germline CDR1 DFQATT, CDR2 SNEGSKA (reference sequence). V lost 0 bases and J 3 bases, leaving 14 bases between the germline ends. In DNA, the CDR3 is TGCAGTGCTAGAGATCCGGGCCGCGGGGACTATGGCTACACCTTC. Its translation is CSARDPGRGDYGYTF.

J is TRBJ2-7 and V is TRBV30; D remains unclear. CDR3 length equals 15 residues. CDR1 is GTSNPN, CDR2 SVGIG, per germline (reference sequence). The V end was cut by 1 base, the J end by 3 bases, with 16 bases between. The CDR3 loop reads CAWSALTGSFYEQYF. The CDR3 bases are TGTGCCTGGAGTGCTCTTACTGGCTCTTTCTACGAGCAGTACTTC.